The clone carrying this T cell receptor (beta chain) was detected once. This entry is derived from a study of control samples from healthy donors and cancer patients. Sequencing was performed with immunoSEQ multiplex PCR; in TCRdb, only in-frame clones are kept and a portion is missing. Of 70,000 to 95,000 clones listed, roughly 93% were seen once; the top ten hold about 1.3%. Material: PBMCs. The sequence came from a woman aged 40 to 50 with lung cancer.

CDR3 nucleotides: TGTGCCAGCCGGGACAGAGGTTCACCCCTCCACTTT. It yields the protein CASRDRGSPLHF. The chain links TRBV27 to TRBJ1-6; TRBD1 aligns across 7 bases. The junction had 4 bases not matched to a gene; V was cut back by 8 bases and J by 9 bases. Germline V CDR1 and CDR2: MNHEY, SMNVEV (reference sequence). The CDR3 extends over 12 amino acids.